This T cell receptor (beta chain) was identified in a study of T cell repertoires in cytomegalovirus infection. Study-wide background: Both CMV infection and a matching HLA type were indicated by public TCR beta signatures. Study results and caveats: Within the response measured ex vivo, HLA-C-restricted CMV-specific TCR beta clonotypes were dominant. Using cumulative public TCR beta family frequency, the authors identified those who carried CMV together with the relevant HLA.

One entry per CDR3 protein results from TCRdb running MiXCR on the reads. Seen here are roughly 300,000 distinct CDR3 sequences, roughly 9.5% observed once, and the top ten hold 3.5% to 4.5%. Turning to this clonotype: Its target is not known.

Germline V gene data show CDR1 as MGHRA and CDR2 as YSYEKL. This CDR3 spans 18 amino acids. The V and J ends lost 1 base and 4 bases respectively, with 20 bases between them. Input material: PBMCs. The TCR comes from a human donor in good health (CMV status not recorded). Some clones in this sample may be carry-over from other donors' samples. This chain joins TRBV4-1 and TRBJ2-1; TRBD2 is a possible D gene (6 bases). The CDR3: CASSQGSQPGSGYNEQFF. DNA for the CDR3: TGCGCCAGCAGCCAAGGAAGTCAGCCCGGGAGTGGGTACAATGAGCAGTTCTTC.